This TCR beta chain appears in the sequencing data of a study of blood T cell repertoires in COVID-19. Germline CDR1 is SGHVS and CDR2 is FQNEAQ. The CDR3 totals 15 residues. The V gene end was trimmed by 1 base and the J gene end by 7 bases; junction bases not matched to a gene: 8. The protocol was immunoSEQ multiplex PCR, while the TCRdb copy is restricted to in-frame clones and leaves out a portion. The sample lists approximately 200,000 clones, 65% to 90% occurring once. The sample taken for sequencing was PBMCs or T cells enriched from blood (not recorded which). J is TRBJ2-3 and V is TRBV7-8, with 7 bases identical to TRBD2. The receptor was derived from a young woman who had been exposed to COVID-19. CDR3 bases: TGTGCCAGCAGCTTAGGACTAGGCGGGAGAAATACGCAGTATTTT. The encoded protein is CASSLGLGGRNTQYF.